The 32 T cell receptor beta chains below all came from one sample that was sequenced in a study of T-cell memory formation after mild COVID-19. TCRdb re-called the 5' RACE reads through MiXCR, storing one row per CDR3 protein. This sample has about 450,000 distinct CDR3 sequences, with 20% to 25% found just once. Material: PBMCs or a T cell subset sorted from them (not recorded which). Receptors were obtained from an adult woman who had mild COVID-19 (a few samples of this study predate the infection). Cell type and time point are not known.

V and J are TRBV7-9 and TRBJ1-2; D is possibly TRBD1 (5 bases). This CDR3 region has 16 residues. The ends were cut back, 0 bases at V and 3 bases at J, with 14 bases in the middle. Looked up from germline, CDR1 is SEHNR and CDR2 is FQNEAQ (reference sequence). CDR3 protein: CASSLAPGDRDYGYTF. The CDR3 DNA sequence: TGTGCCAGCAGCTTAGCGCCGGGGGATCGTGACTATGGCTACACCTTC.

This clonotype was detected a few times. The chain links TRBV4-3 to TRBJ1-1, with D tentatively TRBD1 (5 bases). Between the trimmed V and J ends, which lost 1 base and 4 bases, there was a span of 13 bases. This CDR3 is built from 15 residues. CDR1 is LGHNA, CDR2 YSLEER, per germline. The CDR3 here is CASSQGGEWGTEAFF. CDR3 coding DNA: TGCGCCAGCAGCCAAGGGGGGGAGTGGGGCACTGAAGCTTTCTTT.

This clonotype was observed a handful of times. This chain links TRBV5-1 with TRBJ2-5; D is ambiguous. Germline loops: CDR1 SGHRS, CDR2 YFSETQ. V was trimmed by 2 bases and J by 5 bases, leaving 10 bases between them. The CDR3 runs 13 residues. In DNA, the CDR3 is TGCGCCAGCAGCTTTGGCCTGGTGGAGACCCAGTACTTC. Amino acid sequence: CASSFGLVETQYF.

This clonotype appeared a few times. The CDR3 coding sequence is TGTGCCAGCAGTCCCGGGACCCTCACCGGGGAGCTGTTTTTT. It specifies CASSPGTLTGELFF. The chain couples TRBV12-3 or TRBV12-4 to TRBJ2-2, with D perhaps matching TRBD1 or TRBD2 (5 bases each). CDR3 length: 14 amino acids. V lost 5 bases and J 4 bases, leaving 11 bases between the germline ends.

This clonotype was seen a handful of times. This chain connects TRBV11-2 to TRBJ2-2; 7 bases are shared with TRBD1. CDR3 length: 16 amino acids. CDR1 is SGHAT, CDR2 FQNNGV, per germline. Unmatched junction bases numbered 6, after V lost 5 bases and J lost 0 bases. The CDR3 region is CASSPRQGANTGELFF. DNA of the CDR3: TGTGCCAGCAGCCCCCGGCAGGGGGCGAACACCGGGGAGCTGTTTTTT.

The rearrangement uses TRBV20-1 and TRBJ1-2, with D maybe TRBD1 (5 bases). This CDR3 is built from 14 residues. Germline V gene lookup returns CDR1 DFQATT and CDR2 SNEGSKA (reference sequence). The V end was cut by 6 bases, the J end by 6 bases, with 20 bases between. Written as DNA, the CDR3 is TGCAGTGCCCCGATTCGTGGGGCAGCTAATGGCTACACCTTC. It encodes CSAPIRGAANGYTF.

This clonotype was observed once. The rearrangement uses TRBV27 and TRBJ2-1; tentative D call: TRBD1 (6 bases). V lost 3 bases to trimming and J lost 3 bases, with 9 bases between them. CDR1 is MNHEY, CDR2 SMNVEV, per germline (reference sequence). The CDR3 runs to 14 residues. The CDR3 DNA sequence: TGTGCCAGCAGTTTCCGACAGGTCTACAATGAGCAGTTCTTC. Translation: CASSFRQVYNEQFF.

This chain's CDR3 is CASLAGGPLSYEQYF. In DNA, the CDR3 is TGTGCCAGCTTAGCGGGAGGGCCGCTCTCCTACGAGCAGTACTTC. V is TRBV27 and J is TRBJ2-7; 11 bases are a match to TRBD2. V shed 8 bases and J 0 bases; nucleotides not matched to a gene: 6. This CDR3 comprises 15 residues. Germline CDR1 and CDR2: MNHEY and SMNVEV (reference sequence).

With respect to this clonotype: The junction departs from the called germline gene at one end, perhaps through a read error. V is TRBV12-3 or TRBV12-4 and J is TRBJ1-1; D is perhaps TRBD1 (5 bases). This CDR3 region has 12 residues. CDR3 DNA sequence: TGTGCCCGCAGTTCGTGGGGGACTGAAGCTTTCTTT. It specifies CARSSWGTEAFF.

This clonotype has more than one count but fewer than ten. The chain uses TRBV12-3 or TRBV12-4 and TRBJ1-1, with a possible D match to TRBD1 (6 bases). The CDR3 contains 12 residues. V lost 5 bases to trimming and J lost 8 bases, with 12 bases between them. The CDR3 DNA follows: TGTGCCAGCAGTCGGACAGCGGTAGAAGCTTTCTTT. The encoded protein is CASSRTAVEAFF.

This clonotype showed up just a few times. J is TRBJ2-6 and V is TRBV7-8; D unresolved. Deletions cut 0 bases from V and 2 bases from J, with 8 bases between. The CDR3 has 16 residues. CDR1 is SGHVS, CDR2 FQNEAQ, per germline. The CDR3: CASSLAYTPGANVLTF. CDR3 DNA: TGTGCCAGCAGCTTAGCTTACACGCCTGGGGCCAACGTCCTGACTTTC.

This clonotype appeared a few times. V is TRBV7-6 and J is TRBJ2-1; maybe TRBD2 (6 bases). Germline values: CDR1 SGHVS, CDR2 FNYEAQ. V was cut by 5 bases and J by 7 bases, with 18 bases left in between. CDR3 length: 15 amino acids. In nucleotides, the CDR3 is TGTGCCAGCAGCGCTCTCCCGGGAGCGAGGAATGAGCAGTTCTTC. It specifies CASSALPGARNEQFF.

The chain joins TRBV5-1 to TRBJ1-1, with D possibly matching TRBD1 (5 bases). CDR1 SGHRS and CDR2 YFSETQ come from the germline V gene. The V gene lost 1 base and the J gene lost 0 bases, with 13 bases spanning the gap. This CDR3 is 16 amino acids long. This CDR3 is CASSLTVTVMNTEAFF. For the CDR3, the DNA is TGCGCCAGCAGCTTGACGGTGACAGTAATGAACACTGAAGCTTTCTTT. The full variable domain, with the rest looked up from reference TRBV5-1 and TRBJ1-1, is KAGVTQTPRYLIKTRGQQVTLSCSPISGHRSVSWYQQTPGQGLQFLFEYFSETQRNKGNFPGRFSGRQFSNSRSEMNVSTLELGDSALYLCASSLTVTVMNTEAFFGQGTRLTVV.

This chain links TRBV7-9 with TRBJ1-1; D gene uncertain. CDR3 size: 13 residues. V was pared by 0 bases and J by 5 bases, with 7 bases between. Germline V lookup: CDR1 SEHNR, CDR2 FQNEAQ (reference sequence). This CDR3 is CASSLAQETEAFF. The CDR3 DNA reads as TGTGCCAGCAGCTTAGCTCAGGAAACTGAAGCTTTCTTT.

This clonotype was detected a few times. The chain carries TRBV5-4 and TRBJ2-3; no definite D call. Germline CDR1 is SGHNT and CDR2 is YYREEE (reference sequence). V was clipped by 3 bases and J by 2 bases, with 13 bases between them. The CDR3 has 15 amino acids. The CDR3 region is CASSSSSHPTDTQYF. As DNA, the CDR3 is TGTGCCAGCAGCTCATCCTCACATCCCACAGATACGCAGTATTTT.

This clonotype was seen a few times. The chain combines TRBV24-1 with TRBJ1-5; the D is unclear. Germline-derived CDR1 and CDR2 are KGHDR and SFDVKD. Trimming stripped 3 bases from V and 3 bases from J, with 14 bases between. The CDR3 has 16 residues. The CDR3 sequence: CATSDPTPGNNQPQHF. In nucleotides, the CDR3 is TGTGCCACCAGTGATCCGACACCGGGGAACAATCAGCCCCAGCATTTT.

The genes are TRBV5-6 and TRBJ1-5; 7 bases are a match to TRBD1. The junction had 10 bases not matched to a gene; V was cut back by 4 bases and J by 0 bases. The CDR3 consists of 17 residues. CDR1 and CDR2 (germline): SGHDT, YYEEEE. The CDR3 DNA reads as TGTGCCAGCAGCGCCAGTAGGGGGCCATATAGCAATCAGCCCCAGCATTTT. It codes for CASSASRGPYSNQPQHF.

J is TRBJ2-7 and V is TRBV18, with TRBD2 as a possible D gene (7 bases). The CDR3 has 15 amino acids. Trimming cost V 2 bases and J 3 bases, with 14 bases left between them. CDR1 is KGHSH and CDR2 is LQKENI in the germline V gene. The CDR3 loop reads CASSPSGGINYEQYF. DNA for the CDR3: TGTGCCAGCTCACCATCGGGGGGCATCAACTACGAGCAGTACTTC.

This chain joins TRBV5-4 and TRBJ1-1; tentative D call: TRBD1 (5 bases). Germline V gene data show CDR1 as SGHNT and CDR2 as YYREEE (reference sequence). This CDR3 region has 16 residues. Trimming removed 6 bases at V and 1 base at J, with 19 bases between. The CDR3 DNA reads as TGTGCCAGCACCTCGCGCGCGACAGCATGGAACACTGAAGCTTTCTTT. Its protein is CASTSRATAWNTEAFF.

This clonotype was seen only a few times. The V and J genes are TRBV7-3 and TRBJ2-3, with 10 nucleotides matching TRBD2. This CDR3 comprises 16 residues. Trimming at V came to 5 bases and at J to 3 bases, leaving 8 bases not matched to a gene. CDR1 and CDR2 from the germline V gene are SGHTA and FQGTGA. The CDR3 sequence is CASSRSSGSETDTQYF. For the CDR3, the DNA is TGTGCCAGCAGCCGTTCTAGCGGGAGTGAAACAGATACGCAGTATTTT.

V is TRBV24-1 and J is TRBJ1-1; D is ambiguous. Germline CDR1 and CDR2: KGHDR and SFDVKD. Trimming took 3 bases from V and 8 from J, leaving 9 bases between them. This CDR3 has 12 amino acids. Written as DNA, the CDR3 is TGTGCCACCAGTGATCCCCGACAAGAAGCTTTCTTT. Its translation is CATSDPRQEAFF.

This clonotype has a handful of counts. The chain combines TRBV18 with TRBJ2-7, with TRBD2 matching 9 bases. Germline V gene data show CDR1 as KGHSH and CDR2 as LQKENI. The V gene end was trimmed by 3 bases and the J gene end by 4 bases; junction bases not matched to a gene: 10. The CDR3 is 16 residues long. The CDR3 is CASSPGGGRAGYEQYF. Here the CDR3 DNA reads TGTGCCAGCTCACCCGGTGGCGGGAGGGCCGGATACGAGCAGTACTTC.

The CDR3 reads CASSLEGHTYEQYF. CDR3 nucleotides: TGCGCCAGCAGCTTGGAAGGTCACACCTACGAGCAGTACTTC. The chain carries TRBV5-1 and TRBJ2-7; D is ambiguous. Trimming shortened V by 0 bases and J by 2 bases, and 9 bases separated the two germline ends. Germline V gene sequence: CDR1 SGHRS, CDR2 YFSETQ. The CDR3 totals 14 residues.

This clonotype was observed a few times. This sequence joins TRBV24-1 and TRBJ2-7; D is unclear. With 4 bases removed from V and 5 bases from J, the gap between germline ends came to 5 bases. CDR3 length: 11 amino acids. Per germline, CDR1 KGHDR and CDR2 SFDVKD. The DNA for the CDR3 is TGTGCCACCAGTGACCGGGACGAGCAGTACTTC. Translating gives CATSDRDEQYF.

The gene calls are TRBV5-1 and TRBJ2-7, with D tentatively TRBD1 or TRBD2 (5 bases each). The CDR3 sequence is 12 residues long. Per the germline V gene, CDR1 is SGHRS and CDR2 is YFSETQ. With 4 bases removed from V and 6 bases from J, the gap between germline ends came to 11 bases. The CDR3: CASSRMGVEQYF. CDR3 DNA: TGCGCCAGCAGCCGAATGGGGGTCGAGCAGTACTTC.

CDR3 coding DNA: TGTGCCAGCAGCGTAACGGGACGGGAGACCCAGTACTTC. It yields the protein CASSVTGRETQYF. The chain is built from TRBV9 and TRBJ2-5; D tentatively fits TRBD1 or TRBD2 (5 bases each). The CDR3 totals 13 residues. Germline CDR1 and CDR2: SGDLS and YYNGEE. V was pared by 1 base and J by 5 bases, with 9 bases between.

The chain recombines TRBV20-1 with TRBJ1-1; D is possibly TRBD1 (6 bases). Germline V lookup: CDR1 DFQATT, CDR2 SNEGSKA (reference sequence). The V gene lost 6 bases and the J gene lost 4 bases, with 21 bases spanning the gap. CDR3 length: 15 residues. CDR3 region: CSARGRTLLSTEAFF. CDR3 in DNA: TGCAGTGCCAGGGGCCGAACCCTACTGAGCACTGAAGCTTTCTTT.

The rearrangement uses TRBV27 and TRBJ1-1; the D is unclear. The germline gives CDR1 MNHEY, CDR2 SMNVEV (reference sequence). The CDR3 extends over 16 amino acids. Trimming cost V 0 bases and J 4 bases, with 15 bases left between them. DNA for the CDR3: TGTGCCAGCAGTTTATCTCGGCGTGCAGCGGGCACTGAAGCTTTCTTT. Protein product: CASSLSRRAAGTEAFF.

The rearrangement links TRBV20-1 to TRBJ2-7; D may be TRBD2 (7 bases). CDR3 length: 12 residues. The V and J ends lost 7 bases and 1 base respectively, with 11 bases between them. The germline V gene encodes CDR1 DFQATT and CDR2 SNEGSKA (reference sequence). The CDR3 spells CSVGGVSYEQYF. The CDR3 DNA reads TGCAGTGTAGGGGGGGTTTCCTACGAGCAGTACTTC.

This clonotype was counted between two and nine times. J is TRBJ1-3 and V is TRBV2; maybe TRBD1 (5 bases). Germline CDR1 and CDR2: SNHLY and FYNNEI. This CDR3 has 14 amino acids. The V and J ends lost 4 bases and 0 bases respectively, with 7 bases between them. CDR3 residues: CASSAGSSGNTIYF. CDR3 in DNA: TGTGCCAGCAGTGCAGGGAGCTCTGGAAACACCATATATTTT.

The chain has TRBV3-1 and TRBJ2-5; 8 positions agree with TRBD2. J was trimmed by 0 bases and V by 6 bases; bases with no gene match: 15. The CDR3 loop spans 18 amino acids. Germline CDR1 and CDR2: LGHDT and YNNKEL (reference sequence). As DNA, the CDR3 is TGTGCCAGCAGTCCGATAGGGGTAGCGGGGCGATACCAAGAGACCCAGTACTTC. Translation gives CASSPIGVAGRYQETQYF.

V and J are TRBV9 and TRBJ2-3; D tentatively reads TRBD1 or TRBD2 (6 bases each). With 3 bases removed from V and 6 bases from J, the gap between germline ends came to 14 bases. The germline gives CDR1 SGDLS, CDR2 YYNGEE. This CDR3 comprises 14 residues. This CDR3 reads CASSAHLGGDTQYF. The CDR3 DNA reads as TGTGCCAGCAGCGCCCACTTAGGGGGGGATACGCAGTATTTT.